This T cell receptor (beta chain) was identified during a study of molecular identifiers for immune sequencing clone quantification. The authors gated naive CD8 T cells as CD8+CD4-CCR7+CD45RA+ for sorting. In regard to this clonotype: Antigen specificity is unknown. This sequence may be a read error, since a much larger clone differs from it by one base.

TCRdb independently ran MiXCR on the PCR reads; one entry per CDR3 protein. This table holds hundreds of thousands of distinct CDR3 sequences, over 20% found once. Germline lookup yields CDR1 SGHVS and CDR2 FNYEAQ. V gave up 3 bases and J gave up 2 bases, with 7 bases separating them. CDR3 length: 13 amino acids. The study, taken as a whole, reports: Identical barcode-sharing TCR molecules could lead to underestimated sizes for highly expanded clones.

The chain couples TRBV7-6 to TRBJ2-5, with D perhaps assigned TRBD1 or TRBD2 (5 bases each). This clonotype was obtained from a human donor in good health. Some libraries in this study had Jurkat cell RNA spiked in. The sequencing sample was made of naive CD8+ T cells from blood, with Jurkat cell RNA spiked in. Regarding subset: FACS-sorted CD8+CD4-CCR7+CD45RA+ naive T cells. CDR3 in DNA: TGTGCCAGCAGCTTCGGGACGCAAGAGACCCAGTACTTC. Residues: CASSFGTQETQYF.